Listed below are T cell receptor beta chains from one sample, sequenced in a study of blood T cell repertoires in COVID-19. The assay was immunoSEQ multiplex PCR, and TCRdb's table has in-frame clones only and misses some. Of some 220,000 clones listed, about 88% are singletons. The material sequenced was PBMCs or T cells enriched from blood (not recorded which). The receptors here all came from a woman in her thirties who had recovered from COVID-19. The CDR3 runs from the conserved cysteine through the conserved F or W. The D gene is left open where the match is weak. For some rows the clone size is stated as once, few or many, or as a class when expanded; others skip it.

J gene,V gene,clone size,D gene,CDR3 protein,CDR3 DNA
TRBJ1-2,TRBV4-2,NA,TRBD1,CASSPDRSYGYTF,TGTGCCAGCAGCCCGGACAGGAGCTATGGCTACACCTTC
TRBJ2-5,TRBV6-5,NA,TRBD2,CASRAPGGETQYF,TGTGCCAGCAGGGCCCCGGGAGGGGAGACCCAGTACTTC
TRBJ2-2,TRBV7-3,NA,NA,CASSLQGPTGELFF,TGTGCCAGCAGCTTACAGGGGCCGACCGGGGAGCTGTTTTTT
TRBJ1-4,TRBV7-8,NA,TRBD1,CASSEGQGAWEKLFF,TGTGCCAGCAGCGAAGGACAGGGGGCTTGGGAAAAACTGTTTTTT
TRBJ2-3,TRBV13,once,NA,CASSLRRGPTQYF,TGTGCCAGCAGCTTAAGGCGAGGGCCTACGCAGTATTTT
TRBJ2-3,TRBV3-1/TRBV3-2,NA,TRBD2,CASSLPGTSSGGITDTQYF,TGTGCCAGCAGCCTCCCCGGGACTAGCTCCGGGGGTATCACAGATACGCAGTATTTT
TRBJ2-7,TRBV7-2,NA,NA,CASSLVSASSYEQYF,TGTGCCAGCAGCTTAGTTAGCGCCAGCTCCTACGAGCAGTACTTC
TRBJ1-1,TRBV18,NA,NA,CASSLRENQVMEALGSFF,TGTGCCAGCTCACTTCGCGAGAACCAGGTCATGGAGGCTTTGGGATCTTTCTTT
TRBJ1-1,TRBV18,NA,NA,CASSPAGRNTEAFF,TGTGCCAGCTCACCAGCCGGGAGGAACACTGAAGCTTTCTTT
TRBJ1-5,TRBV2,NA,NA,CASSNHKYSNQPQHF,TGTGCCAGCAGTAACCACAAGTATAGCAATCAGCCCCAGCATTTT
TRBJ2-3,TRBV29-1,NA,NA,CSVEKTDTQYF,TGCAGCGTGGAGAAAACAGATACGCAGTATTTT
TRBJ1-2,TRBV27,NA,TRBD1,CASSFTGGPPYGYTF,TGTGCCAGCAGTTTCACAGGGGGCCCCCCCTATGGCTACACCTTC
TRBJ1-5,TRBV3-1/TRBV3-2,NA,NA,CASSQTGQPQHF,TGTGCCAGCAGCCAAACAGGTCAGCCCCAGCATTTT
TRBJ2-3,TRBV6-5,NA,NA,CASSRGPDTQYF,TGTGCCAGCAGCCGCGGCCCAGATACGCAGTATTTT
TRBJ2-5,TRBV7-7,once,NA,CASSLGGGGQETQYF,TGTGCTAGCAGCTTAGGGGGAGGGGGGCAAGAGACCCAGTACTTC